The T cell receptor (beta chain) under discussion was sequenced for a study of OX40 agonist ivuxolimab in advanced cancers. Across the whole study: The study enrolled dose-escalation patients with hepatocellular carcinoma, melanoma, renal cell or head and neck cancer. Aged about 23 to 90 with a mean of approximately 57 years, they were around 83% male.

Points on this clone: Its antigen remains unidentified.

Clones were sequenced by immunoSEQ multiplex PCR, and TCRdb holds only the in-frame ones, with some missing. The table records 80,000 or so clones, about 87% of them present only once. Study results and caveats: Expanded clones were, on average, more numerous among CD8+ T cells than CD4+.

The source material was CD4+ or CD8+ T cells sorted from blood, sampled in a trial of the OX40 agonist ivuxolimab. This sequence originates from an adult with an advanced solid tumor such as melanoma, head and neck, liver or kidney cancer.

The CDR3 DNA reads TGTGCCAGCAGAGACCTCGGGGACATCGTCTACGAGCAGTACTTC. It encodes CASRDLGDIVYEQYF. The J gene is TRBJ2-7, the V gene TRBV6-1; possible D gene TRBD1, 6 bases. This CDR3 region has 15 residues. The V end lost 6 bases, the J end lost 3 bases, and 18 bases lay between the germline ends. Per the germline V gene, CDR1 is MNHNS and CDR2 is SASEGT.